A single T cell receptor beta chain is shown here with its context. As yet, its antigen is unknown. These data come from a study of T cell responses to AZD1222 COVID-19 vaccine. Study results and limitations: The repertoires were collected only after the peak T cell response.

The repertoire was sequenced with immunoSEQ multiplex PCR; TCRdb's copy has only in-frame clones and lacks some. The table has about 120,000 clones, over 75% seen once. Looked up from germline, CDR1 is MNHEY and CDR2 is SVGAGI. V dropped 2 bases and J dropped 3 bases, with 13 bases sitting between them. This CDR3 region has 15 residues. This receptor was identified in an adult in good health. The specimen was peripheral blood, collected on day 0 of AZD1222 vaccination. This chain links TRBV6-5 with TRBJ1-1, with a possible D match to TRBD1 (5 bases). The CDR3: CASSYEGAGDTEAFF. For the CDR3, the DNA is TGTGCCAGCAGTTACGAAGGGGCAGGCGACACTGAAGCTTTCTTT.